The clone carrying this T cell receptor beta chain was recorded once. The antigen is undetermined. The data are from a study of OX40 agonist ivuxolimab in advanced cancers. General study points: Researchers report that CD8+ T cells had, on average, more expanded clones than CD4+.

Samples of blood were obtained at baseline, on cycle 4 day 1, and on cycle 7 day 1. The method was immunoSEQ multiplex PCR; TCRdb's version includes in-frame clones alone and lacks a portion of them. The sample has 68,000 or so clones, 86% seen once; the top ten hold roughly 8%. The CDR3 runs 13 residues. Germline V gene sequence: CDR1 SGHVS, CDR2 FNYEAQ. With 4 bases clipped from V and 2 bases from J, the junction kept 1 base outside the gene matches. The sample in question was CD4+ or CD8+ T cells sorted from blood, obtained in a trial of the OX40 agonist ivuxolimab. The chain carries TRBV7-6 and TRBJ2-5; the match to TRBD1 covers 7 bases. The sequence came from an adult with an advanced solid tumor such as melanoma, head and neck, liver or kidney cancer. The CDR3 is CASSSGQQETQYF. Here the CDR3 DNA reads TGTGCCAGCAGCTCGGGACAGCAAGAGACCCAGTACTTC.